What follows are 19 T cell receptor beta chains derived from one specimen sequenced in a study of shared clonotypes between healthy human individuals. Sequencing used immunoSEQ multiplex PCR; TCRdb keeps in-frame clones, though not all of them. The sample consists of about 820,000 clones, over 90% of them appearing once. Naivety among CD8 cells was defined by CD45RO negativity and positive CCR7 selection, thereby excluding terminally differentiated effector memory CD45RA+ cells. Sequenced sample: naive CD8+ T cells sorted from blood. The receptors derive from a young man in good health.

The CDR3 region is CASSSRVTSGTYNEQFF. The CDR3 region has the DNA TGTGCCAGCAGCTCCCGCGTGACTAGCGGGACTTACAATGAGCAGTTCTTC. This chain uses TRBV9 with TRBJ2-1; TRBD2 agrees at 11 bases. The V gene end was trimmed by 4 bases and the J gene end by 4 bases; junction bases not matched to a gene: 10. Germline lookup yields CDR1 SGDLS and CDR2 YYNGEE. There are 17 residues in the CDR3.

The rearrangement links TRBV10-2 to TRBJ2-7; D remains unclear. The length of the CDR3 is 14 residues. Germline-derived CDR1 and CDR2 are WSHSY and SAAADI. Trimming shortened V by 0 bases and J by 3 bases, and 9 bases separated the two germline ends. CDR3 in amino acids: CASSESHRHYEQYF. For the CDR3, the DNA is TGCGCCAGCAGTGAGTCCCACAGACACTACGAGCAGTACTTC.

This clone was counted once. The rearrangement uses TRBV27 and TRBJ1-3, with no clear D. The CDR3 extends over 13 amino acids. The ends were cut back, 3 bases at V and 0 bases at J, with 3 bases in the middle. CDR1 and CDR2 from the germline V gene are MNHEY and SMNVEV (reference sequence). The CDR3, as DNA: TGTGCCAGCAGTTTTAGCTCTGGAAACACCATATATTTT. Translating gives CASSFSSGNTIYF.

J is TRBJ1-1 and V is TRBV6-5; the D gene is possibly TRBD1 (5 bases). Trimming left V 5 bases short and J 7 bases short, with 11 bases between. The CDR3 has 12 residues. Looked up from germline, CDR1 is MNHEY and CDR2 is SVGAGI. DNA of the CDR3: TGTGCCAGCAGTCACCGGACAAGTGAAGCTTTCTTT. Its translation is CASSHRTSEAFF.

In its sample, this clone was seen once. The chain links TRBV12-5 to TRBJ2-5; 9 bases agree with TRBD2. The CDR3 runs 15 residues. V shed 0 bases, J shed 5 bases, and the junction held 4 bases outside the gene matches. Germline CDR1 and CDR2: LGHNT and FRNRAP. Here the CDR3 DNA reads TGTGCTAGTGGTTTGGTGACTAGCGGAGGGGAGACCCAGTACTTC. Its translation: CASGLVTSGGETQYF.

This sequence joins TRBV7-9 and TRBJ1-2; 8 bases match TRBD1. The CDR3 consists of 15 residues. Germline-derived CDR1 and CDR2 are SEHNR and FQNEAQ (reference sequence). Trimming removed 4 bases from V and 4 bases from J; junction bases left unmatched: 8. The CDR3 here is CASSWGQDSSYGYTF. CDR3 sequence (DNA): TGTGCCAGCAGCTGGGGACAGGACTCTAGCTATGGCTACACCTTC.

About this clone itself: The identical CDR3 is also encoded by other nucleotide sequences in the sample. The chain has TRBV7-9 and TRBJ2-7; D unclear. The CDR3 consists of 14 residues. CDR1 and CDR2 (germline): SEHNR, FQNEAQ (reference sequence). The V end was cut by 1 base, the J end by 2 bases, with 9 bases between. CDR3 DNA sequence: TGTGCCAGCAGCTTAGTCGTAGGCGCCTACGAGCAGTACTTC. As protein: CASSLVVGAYEQYF.

CDR3 sequence (DNA): TGCGCCAGCAGTGACGTTATCGCGGGAGTGCATGAGCAGTTCTTC. Translating it yields CASSDVIAGVHEQFF. This sequence joins TRBV10-2 and TRBJ2-1; the match to TRBD2 covers 7 bases. V dropped 3 bases and J dropped 8; count of bases not matched to a gene: 10. The germline gives CDR1 WSHSY, CDR2 SAAADI. This CDR3 is 15 amino acids long.

This clone turned up a few times. The rearrangement uses TRBV10-1 and TRBJ2-2; D gene uncertain. V was clipped by 0 bases and J by 6 bases, with 14 bases between them. The CDR3 extends over 16 amino acids. Germline V CDR1 and CDR2: WNHNN, SYGVQD (reference sequence). CDR3 coding DNA: TGCGCCAGCAGTGAGTCTGCTCCCGAGAAGGCCGGGGAGCTGTTTTTT. Its translation: CASSESAPEKAGELFF.

V usage is TRBV29-1 and J usage is TRBJ2-5; 8 bases map to TRBD1. Per germline, CDR1 SQVTM and CDR2 ANQGSEA. Trimming removed 4 bases from V and 4 bases from J; junction bases left unmatched: 8. The CDR3 is made up of 14 amino acids. The CDR3 loop is CSVVSGRGPETQYF. In DNA, the CDR3 is TGCAGCGTTGTTTCGGGCAGGGGGCCAGAGACCCAGTACTTC.

This chain uses TRBV27 with TRBJ1-1; TRBD1 agrees at 7 bases. The germline CDR1 and CDR2 sequences are MNHEY and SMNVEV (reference sequence). This CDR3 is 14 amino acids long. Germline trimming cut 3 bases from V and 5 bases from J; bases unmatched to any gene: 6. CDR3 protein: CASSLGQITTEAFF. The CDR3 nucleotides read TGTGCCAGCAGTTTGGGACAGATAACAACTGAAGCTTTCTTT.

The V and J genes are TRBV5-5 and TRBJ2-7; TRBD2 is a possible D gene (6 bases). Germline CDR1 is SGHKS and CDR2 is YYEKEE (reference sequence). Trimming pared 2 bases from V and 2 bases from J, leaving 14 bases between. The length of the CDR3 is 15 residues. CDR3 residues: CASSFGAGPPYEQYF. CDR3 DNA sequence: TGTGCCAGCAGCTTCGGGGCGGGGCCCCCCTACGAGCAGTACTTC.

J is TRBJ2-2 and V is TRBV6-5, with 7 bases identical to TRBD1. Germline CDR1 is MNHEY and CDR2 is SVGAGI. V lost 4 bases to trimming and J lost 1 base; unmatched junction nucleotides: 3. This CDR3 is built from 15 residues. DNA for the CDR3: TGTGCCAGCAGTTTCGGGACAGAGAACACCGGGGAGCTGTTTTTT. Its translation: CASSFGTENTGELFF.

A note on this clone: Other DNA sequences in the sample encode the same CDR3. The chain employs TRBV10-1 and TRBJ2-7; TRBD2 matches 11 bases. The germline gives CDR1 WNHNN, CDR2 SYGVQD (reference sequence). There are 14 residues in the CDR3. The J segment lost 3 bases and the V segment lost 6 bases, leaving 4 bases of the junction unmatched. CDR3 region: CASSSGTSGYEQYF. In DNA form, the CDR3 reads TGCGCCAGCAGCTCCGGGACTAGCGGCTACGAGCAGTACTTC.

The V call is TRBV18, the J call TRBJ1-1; 8 bases are shared with TRBD1. After removal of 3 bases from V and 10 bases from J, the junction contained 22 bases not matched to a gene. The germline CDR1 and CDR2 sequences are KGHSH and LQKENI. There are 18 residues in the CDR3. The CDR3 protein is CASSPDPTGVIVFLRAFF. The CDR3, as DNA: TGTGCCAGCTCACCCGACCCGACAGGGGTCATTGTGTTTCTACGAGCTTTCTTT.

Concerning this clone itself: Other DNA sequences in this specimen translate into the identical CDR3. This rearrangement joins TRBV7-9 to TRBJ2-7, with 11 positions matching TRBD1. V was pared by 5 bases and J by 4 bases, with 7 bases of the junction left unmatched. Germline V gene sequence: CDR1 SEHNR, CDR2 FQNEAQ (reference sequence). The CDR3 length is 15 residues. DNA of the CDR3: TGTGCCAGCAGCCCCGGGACAGGGGGAGGGTACGAGCAGTACTTC. It translates to CASSPGTGGGYEQYF. The full variable domain, its missing parts supplied by reference TRBV7-9 and TRBJ2-7, is DTGVSQNPRHKITKRGQNVTFRCDPISEHNRLYWYRQTLGQGPEFLTYFQNEAQLEKSRLLSDRFSAERPKGSFSTLEIQRTEQGDSAMYLCASSPGTGGGYEQYFGPGTRLTVT.

This chain joins TRBV4-1 and TRBJ2-3, with 7 bases matching TRBD1. The CDR3 contains 16 residues. Germline V gives CDR1 MGHRA, CDR2 YSYEKL. Germline trimming cut 7 bases from V and 1 base from J; bases unmatched to any gene: 11. The CDR3 DNA follows: TGCGCCAGCAAGCCCGAAACAGGGGCGCGCACAGATACGCAGTATTTT. This translates into CASKPETGARTDTQYF.

This chain connects TRBV5-6 to TRBJ2-6; D is unresolved. V was cut by 1 base and J by 0 bases, with 8 bases left in between. Germline CDR1 and CDR2: SGHDT and YYEEEE. The CDR3 length is 16 residues. The CDR3 loop reads CASSLNPSSGANVLTF. The CDR3 DNA follows: TGTGCCAGCAGCTTGAACCCTAGCTCTGGGGCCAACGTCCTGACTTTC.

The rearrangement links TRBV6-6 to TRBJ2-3, with D unresolved. The V and J ends lost 6 bases and 4 bases respectively, with 2 bases between them. This CDR3 region has 10 residues. Germline assignment: CDR1 MNHNY and CDR2 SVGAGI (reference sequence). CDR3 sequence (DNA): TGTGCCAGCAGCGCAGATACGCAGTATTTT. This sequence encodes CASSADTQYF.